These 22 T cell receptor beta chains originate from one sample sequenced in a study of blood T cell repertoires in COVID-19. TCRdb's table, derived via immunoSEQ multiplex PCR, lists solely in-frame clones and lacks some. Of some 200,000 clones detected, approximately 90% appear once; the ten largest clones hold 2.5% to 3%. The material sequenced was PBMCs or T cells enriched from blood (not recorded which). All receptors come from a woman under 40 who had recovered from COVID-19.

The chain couples TRBV7-2 to TRBJ1-4; D unclear. CDR3 length: 14 residues. In germline, CDR1 is SGHTA, CDR2 FQGNSA. With 2 bases removed from V and 5 bases from J, the gap between germline ends came to 9 bases. CDR3 loop: CASSLIRSNEKLFF. As DNA, the CDR3 is TGTGCCAGCAGCTTAATCAGATCAAATGAAAAACTGTTTTTT.

The J gene is TRBJ2-1, the V gene TRBV10-3; 9 nucleotides match TRBD2. V lost 4 bases and J lost 6; bases outside the gene matches: 10. The CDR3 totals 16 residues. The germline V gene has CDR1 ENHRY and CDR2 SYGVKD. This CDR3 reads CAISVTLAGDSNEQFF. CDR3 sequence (DNA): TGTGCCATCAGTGTGACTTTAGCGGGGGATTCCAATGAGCAGTTCTTC.

This chain links TRBV3-1 (or the pseudogene TRBV3-2) with TRBJ1-1, with D maybe TRBD1 (5 bases). V was shortened by 5 bases and J by 4 bases, with 14 bases between the two germline ends. Germline lookup yields CDR1 LGHDT and CDR2 YNNKEL (reference sequence). This CDR3 spans 14 amino acids. CDR3 sequence (DNA): TGTGCCAGCAGCTGGTCTCAGGGTGTCACTGAAGCTTTCTTT. It yields the protein CASSWSQGVTEAFF.

The chain links TRBV5-8 to TRBJ2-3; 7 bases fit TRBD2. Germline CDR1 and CDR2: SGHTS and YDEGEE. Trimming at V came to 0 bases and at J to 6 bases, leaving 1 base not matched to a gene. The CDR3 has 13 amino acids. CDR3 residues: CASSLGSGDTQYF. The CDR3 region has the DNA TGTGCCAGCAGCTTGGGTAGCGGGGATACGCAGTATTTT.

V usage is TRBV2 and J usage is TRBJ1-3; D is perhaps TRBD1 (6 bases). V lost 6 bases and J 5 bases, leaving 20 bases between the germline ends. The CDR3 contains 16 residues. CDR1 and CDR2 (germline): SNHLY, FYNNEI. This CDR3 is CASSEFTGYVRNTIYF. As DNA, the CDR3 is TGTGCCAGCAGCGAATTCACAGGGTACGTGAGAAACACCATATATTTT.

This clone was seen only once. The V and J genes are TRBV5-6 and TRBJ2-2; D call uncertain. The CDR3 runs to 13 residues. V lost 0 bases and J lost 6, with 6 bases in between. The germline gives CDR1 SGHDT, CDR2 YYEEEE. CDR3 DNA: TGTGCCAGCAGCTTGGTTTCGGCCGGGGAGCTGTTTTTT. Amino acids: CASSLVSAGELFF.

The chain recombines TRBV10-2 with TRBJ1-4; TRBD1 aligns across 11 bases. This CDR3 has 15 residues. Germline CDR1 reads WSHSY; CDR2 reads SAAADI. J gave up 5 bases and V 6 bases, and 5 bases lay outside the gene matches. CDR3 in amino acids: CASRAGQGANEKLFF. CDR3 nucleotide sequence: TGCGCCAGCAGGGCCGGACAGGGGGCGAATGAAAAACTGTTTTTT.

The chain couples TRBV19 to TRBJ2-3; 13 bases are shared with TRBD2. CDR3 length: 15 amino acids. CDR1 is LNHDA and CDR2 is SQIVND in the germline V gene (reference sequence). The V gene end was trimmed by 6 bases and the J gene end by 6 bases; junction bases not matched to a gene: 6. The CDR3 bases are TGTGCCAGTAGCCGGACTAGCGGGGGCTTCGATACGCAGTATTTT. Translating it yields CASSRTSGGFDTQYF.

The genes are TRBV5-1 and TRBJ1-1; TRBD1 agrees at 10 bases. The CDR3 is 17 amino acids. Germline CDR1 reads SGHRS; CDR2 reads YFSETQ. V lost 2 bases to trimming and J lost 2 bases; unmatched junction nucleotides: 9. The CDR3 sequence is CASSLEGQGPSNTEAFF. CDR3 nucleotides: TGCGCCAGCAGCTTAGAGGGACAGGGGCCATCCAACACTGAAGCTTTCTTT.

This sequence joins TRBV2 and TRBJ2-7; 10 bases fit TRBD2. This CDR3 is 15 amino acids long. V was pared by 6 bases and J by 3 bases, with 8 bases of the junction left unmatched. Germline V gene data show CDR1 as SNHLY and CDR2 as FYNNEI. CDR3 region: CASRLASGGVYEQYF. The CDR3 DNA reads TGTGCCAGCAGGTTGGCAAGCGGGGGGGTCTACGAGCAGTACTTC.

In this sample, this clone turned up once. The chain combines TRBV11-2 with TRBJ2-7; TRBD1 aligns across 12 bases. V was clipped by 5 bases and J by 4 bases; unmatched bases: 6. This CDR3 spans 15 amino acids. Germline V CDR1 and CDR2: SGHAT, FQNNGV. The CDR3 here is CASSAGTGGQYEQYF. The CDR3 bases are TGTGCCAGCAGCGCCGGGACAGGGGGCCAGTACGAGCAGTACTTC.

This clone was counted only a few times. The chain is built from TRBV4-2 and TRBJ2-3; D might be TRBD2 (6 bases). CDR3 length: 16 amino acids. Between the trimmed V and J ends, which lost 5 bases and 0 bases, there was a span of 15 bases. Germline V lookup: CDR1 LGHNA, CDR2 YNFKEQ. The CDR3 DNA is TGTGCCAGCAGCGGACTAACTAACCCTAGCACAGATACGCAGTATTTT. This sequence encodes CASSGLTNPSTDTQYF.

Note on this clone: Distinct nucleotide sequences in the sample also encode this CDR3. The chain employs TRBV29-1 and TRBJ1-1; D possibly corresponds to TRBD1 (6 bases). Germline V gene sequence: CDR1 SQVTM, CDR2 ANQGSEA. This CDR3 has 12 residues. The ends were cut back, 4 bases at V and 4 bases at J, with 10 bases in the middle. The DNA of the CDR3 is TGCAGCGTTGGGCGGGGGGCCACTGAAGCTTTCTTT. This codes for CSVGRGATEAFF.

The rearrangement links TRBV27 to TRBJ1-2; perhaps TRBD1 as D (5 bases). The CDR3 sequence is 17 residues long. V lost 5 bases, J lost 4 bases, and 23 bases lay in between. Germline V gene sequence: CDR1 MNHEY, CDR2 SMNVEV (reference sequence). CDR3 bases: TGTGCCAGCAGTCCGAAGACAGCTTATTATAACCTCTATGGCTACACCTTC. Its translation is CASSPKTAYYNLYGYTF.

The chain has TRBV29-1 and TRBJ2-1; 7 nucleotides match TRBD2. V trimming: 1 base; J trimming: 4 bases; junction bases outside the gene matches: 7. Germline V gives CDR1 SQVTM, CDR2 ANQGSEA. The CDR3 has 15 amino acids. In DNA form, the CDR3 reads TGCAGCGTTGAAGGGGTAGCGGGCGCTTACAATGAGCAGTTCTTC. This gives the protein CSVEGVAGAYNEQFF.

This chain connects TRBV6-1 to TRBJ2-1, with TRBD2 matching 12 bases. The CDR3 loop spans 15 amino acids. CDR1 MNHNS and CDR2 SASEGT come from the germline V gene. V lost 6 bases and J lost 6; bases outside the gene matches: 6. Here the CDR3 DNA reads TGTGCCAGCAGGGAACTAGCGGGGGGCCCCAATGAGCAGTTCTTC. Translation: CASRELAGGPNEQFF.

The chain uses TRBV19 and TRBJ1-1; 7 bases are a match to TRBD1. CDR1 is LNHDA, CDR2 SQIVND, per germline (reference sequence). The J segment lost 5 bases and the V segment lost 7 bases, leaving 10 bases of the junction unmatched. The CDR3 is made up of 14 amino acids. This chain's CDR3 is CASIRQGGGTEAFF. Written as DNA, the CDR3 is TGTGCCAGTATTCGACAGGGAGGAGGTACTGAAGCTTTCTTT. The full variable domain, completed using reference TRBV19 and TRBJ1-1, is DGGITQSPKYLFRKEGQNVTLSCEQNLNHDAMYWYRQDPGQGLRLIYYSQIVNDFQKGDIAEGYSVSREKKESFPLTVTSAQKNPTAFYLCASIRQGGGTEAFFGQGTRLTVV.

The chain employs TRBV5-8 and TRBJ2-5; D gene uncertain. Per the germline V gene, CDR1 is SGHTS and CDR2 is YDEGEE. The CDR3 has 14 amino acids. V was cut by 2 bases and J by 4 bases, with 12 bases left in between. CDR3 region: CASSFGSRLETQYF. CDR3 sequence (DNA): TGTGCCAGCAGCTTTGGTTCTAGACTAGAGACCCAGTACTTC.

This chain joins TRBV3-1 (or the pseudogene TRBV3-2) and TRBJ2-3; D uncertain. The CDR3 consists of 17 residues. Germline lookup yields CDR1 LGHDT and CDR2 YNNKEL (reference sequence). V shed 1 base and J shed 2 bases, with 16 bases lying between them. For the CDR3, the DNA is TGTGCCAGCAGCCAAGGCCAGCAGGCTACCTACACAGATACGCAGTATTTT. Translated: CASSQGQQATYTDTQYF.

The chain has TRBV2 and TRBJ1-1, with D perhaps matching TRBD1 (6 bases). This CDR3 spans 13 amino acids. Per the germline V gene, CDR1 is SNHLY and CDR2 is FYNNEI. V was shortened by 9 bases and J by 0 bases, with 11 bases between the two germline ends. CDR3 in amino acids: CARTGPMNTEAFF. The CDR3 region has the DNA TGTGCCAGGACAGGCCCTATGAACACTGAAGCTTTCTTT.

This chain uses TRBV29-1 with TRBJ1-3; tentatively, D is TRBD1 (5 bases). The CDR3 has 13 amino acids. Deletions cut 6 bases from V and 2 bases from J, with 11 bases between. Per germline, CDR1 SQVTM and CDR2 ANQGSEA. CDR3: CSVGGEAGNTIYF. The DNA of the CDR3 is TGCAGCGTCGGGGGGGAGGCTGGAAACACCATATATTTT.

In the case of this clone: Mismatch with germline at one junction end may stem from a read error. The rearrangement links TRBV19 to TRBJ1-2; D possibly corresponds to TRBD1 (5 bases). The CDR3 has 13 amino acids. The V gene's germline CDR1 is LNHDA and CDR2 SQIVND (reference sequence). The CDR3 nucleotides are TGTGCCAGTAGTATAGTCACAGGCAACTCATATTACTTC. Encoded protein: CASSIVTGNSYYF.